The sequence of this TCR beta chain was determined in a study of T-cell reconstitution after alpha-beta-depleted transplantation in children. A TCRbeta library incorporating unique molecular identifiers was prepared. TCRdb recomputed calls from the PCR reads with MiXCR, one row per CDR3 protein. The sample has approximately 350,000 distinct CDR3 sequences; 16% are singletons. Study-wide results and limits: Reportedly, only several hundred clones from non-depleted graft cells drove alpha-beta T-cell counts at about two months. When one year had passed after transplant, most T-cell counts and diversity came from newly produced T cells. In some patients, recipient T cells and intrathymic progenitors surviving conditioning explained high day-60 diversity.

This clonotype was counted between two and nine times. What it recognizes is unknown. Germline V lookup: CDR1 LGHNA, CDR2 YSLEER. The V gene lost 0 bases and the J gene lost 10 bases, with 25 bases spanning the gap. CDR3 length: 18 residues. The TCR sequence derives from a male patient between 2 and 15 years old who had a stem cell transplant for acute lymphoblastic leukemia, so the T cells may come from the graft donor. The V call is TRBV4-3, the J call TRBJ2-1; possibly TRBD2 for D (5 bases). This material consisted of PBMCs, mostly from graft donor cells, taken 360 days after TCRalphabeta/CD19-depleted stem cell transplant. The DNA for the CDR3 is TGCGCCAGCAGCCAAGAAGGAGGAGGCCAGTCGGGATTTACGGAGCAGTTCTTC. Translating it yields CASSQEGGGQSGFTEQFF.